The rows below give T cell receptor beta chains drawn from one sample of a study of blood T cells in healthy people across ages. TCRdb re-called the 5' RACE reads with MiXCR, one entry per CDR3 protein. The table has roughly 680,000 distinct CDR3 sequences, around 52% seen once. The sequencing input was blood. The receptors come from a woman older than 75 in good health. CDR3s include the opening cysteine and the closing phenylalanine or tryptophan. Fields, in order: clone size, V gene, D gene, J gene, CDR3 protein, CDR3 DNA. A D gene is named only where the DNA matches it firmly. Only part of the rows carry a size: once, few, many, or a class if the clone is expanded.

size: NA; V: TRBV7-9; D: TRBD1; J: TRBJ2-5; CDR3: CASSPRTGGLVETQYF; DNA: TGTGCCAGCAGCCCTAGGACAGGGGGCCTCGTAGAGACCCAGTACTTC
size: few; V: TRBV7-3; D: TRBD2; J: TRBJ2-3; CDR3: CASSLTPASGSTDTQYF; DNA: TGTGCCAGCAGCTTAACGCCGGCTAGCGGTAGCACAGATACGCAGTATTTT
size: NA; V: TRBV20-1; D: NA; J: TRBJ2-3; CDR3: CSATPTESTDTQYF; DNA: TGCAGTGCTACTCCGACAGAGAGCACAGATACGCAGTATTTT
size: NA; V: TRBV7-9; D: NA; J: TRBJ2-7; CDR3: CASSSRGQGEYEQYF; DNA: TGTGCCAGCAGCTCGCGGGGGCAGGGGGAATACGAGCAGTACTTC
size: NA; V: TRBV18; D: TRBD1; J: TRBJ2-3; CDR3: CASSTGGPDTQYF; DNA: TGTGCCAGCTCAACAGGGGGCCCAGATACGCAGTATTTT
size: NA; V: TRBV7-8; D: NA; J: TRBJ2-7; CDR3: CASSQDSASSYEQYF; DNA: TGTGCCAGCAGCCAGGACAGCGCTAGCTCCTACGAGCAGTACTTC
size: many; V: TRBV7-9; D: TRBD2; J: TRBJ2-1; CDR3: CASSLGTSGRASYNEQFF; DNA: TGTGCCAGCAGCTTAGGGACTAGCGGGAGGGCCTCCTACAATGAGCAGTTCTTC
size: NA; V: TRBV2; D: NA; J: TRBJ2-2; CDR3: CANSRDDTGELFF; DNA: TGTGCCAACAGCAGGGATGACACCGGGGAGCTGTTTTTT
size: many; V: TRBV3-1; D: TRBD1; J: TRBJ2-5; CDR3: CASSPKGQGGQYQETQYF; DNA: TGTGCCAGCAGCCCCAAGGGACAGGGCGGTCAGTACCAAGAGACCCAGTACTTC
size: NA; V: TRBV6-4; D: TRBD2; J: TRBJ2-1; CDR3: CASSDGTSGNEQFF; DNA: TGTGCCAGCAGTGACGGGACTAGCGGCAATGAGCAGTTCTTC
size: many; V: TRBV6-6; D: NA; J: TRBJ1-2; CDR3: CASKGTRLGTEEGSYTF; DNA: TGTGCCAGCAAGGGTACTAGACTCGGGACGGAGGAAGGTAGCTACACCTTC
size: NA; V: TRBV6-1; D: NA; J: TRBJ1-1; CDR3: CASRSTLDTEAFF; DNA: TGTGCCAGCAGGTCGACACTGGACACTGAAGCTTTCTTT
size: many; V: TRBV6-5; D: NA; J: TRBJ2-3; CDR3: CASSYSDGTDTQYF; DNA: TGTGCCAGCAGTTACTCGGATGGCACAGATACGCAGTATTTT
size: NA; V: TRBV3-1; D: TRBD1; J: TRBJ1-6; CDR3: CASSREGQGHSPLHF; DNA: TGTGCCAGCAGCCGAGAGGGACAGGGCCATTCACCCCTCCACTTT
size: NA; V: TRBV27; D: TRBD1; J: TRBJ2-4; CDR3: CASRSRDRGRKGESKNIQYF; DNA: TGTGCCAGCAGGAGCCGGGACAGGGGACGCAAAGGGGAGTCCAAAAACATTCAGTACTTC
size: NA; V: TRBV3-1; D: NA; J: TRBJ2-1; CDR3: CASSQGLVGSWEQFF; DNA: TGTGCCAGCAGCCAGGGGCTGGTTGGTTCTTGGGAGCAGTTCTTC
size: NA; V: TRBV20-1; D: NA; J: TRBJ1-1; CDR3: CSAKDNRALNTEAFF; DNA: TGCAGTGCTAAAGACAACAGGGCCTTGAACACTGAAGCTTTCTTT
size: NA; V: TRBV5-1; D: TRBD2; J: TRBJ2-2; CDR3: CASAEGSGSYGELFF; DNA: TGCGCCAGCGCCGAGGGTAGCGGGAGTTACGGGGAGCTGTTTTTT
size: NA; V: TRBV6-4; D: NA; J: TRBJ1-2; CDR3: CASSGGTRRGLGSIYGYTF; DNA: TGTGCCAGCAGTGGCGGCACCAGAAGAGGACTAGGAAGTATCTATGGCTACACCTTC
size: NA; V: TRBV6-2/TRBV6-3; D: NA; J: TRBJ2-1; CDR3: CASSYPYNEQFF; DNA: TGTGCCAGCAGTTACCCATACAATGAGCAGTTCTTC
size: once; V: TRBV20-1; D: TRBD1; J: TRBJ1-2; CDR3: CSARGFSAPGQLNYGYTF; DNA: TGCAGTGCTAGAGGCTTTTCCGCGCCGGGACAGCTTAACTATGGCTACACCTTC
size: NA; V: TRBV3-1; D: TRBD2; J: TRBJ2-5; CDR3: CASSQDWTSGSEETQYF; DNA: TGTGCCAGCAGCCAAGATTGGACTAGCGGGAGTGAAGAGACCCAGTACTTC
size: many; V: TRBV29-1; D: NA; J: TRBJ2-5; CDR3: CSGEYRETQYF; DNA: TGCAGCGGCGAGTATAGGGAGACCCAGTACTTC
size: NA; V: TRBV5-1; D: NA; J: TRBJ1-2; CDR3: CASSSPNRAPLGYTF; DNA: TGCGCCAGCAGCTCTCCGAACAGGGCCCCCTTGGGCTACACCTTC
size: NA; V: TRBV12-3/TRBV12-4; D: TRBD1; J: TRBJ1-2; CDR3: CASSFLQGGGYTF; DNA: TGTGCCAGCAGTTTTCTGCAGGGGGGTGGCTACACCTTC
size: NA; V: TRBV5-1; D: NA; J: TRBJ2-2; CDR3: CASSEGLIHGTGELFF; DNA: TGCGCCAGCAGCGAGGGACTTATCCATGGCACCGGGGAGCTGTTTTTT
size: NA; V: TRBV4-1; D: TRBD2; J: TRBJ2-1; CDR3: CASSRGRSAGNYNEQFF; DNA: TGCGCCAGCAGCCGTGGAAGGTCAGCGGGAAATTACAATGAGCAGTTCTTC
size: NA; V: TRBV7-9; D: NA; J: TRBJ2-7; CDR3: CASSFGGLTYEQYF; DNA: TGTGCCAGCAGCTTCGGCGGCCTGACCTACGAGCAGTACTTC
size: NA; V: TRBV18; D: NA; J: TRBJ1-2; CDR3: CASSPPSQEYGYTF; DNA: TGTGCCAGCTCACCACCTAGTCAGGAGTATGGCTACACCTTC
size: NA; V: TRBV20-1; D: TRBD2; J: TRBJ2-5; CDR3: CSARPGTSVKTQYF; DNA: TGCAGTGCTAGACCCGGGACTAGCGTGAAGACCCAGTACTTC
size: few; V: TRBV12-3/TRBV12-4; D: NA; J: TRBJ1-5; CDR3: CASSPSGRDNQPQHF; DNA: TGTGCCAGCAGTCCCTCCGGCAGAGACAATCAGCCCCAGCATTTT
size: NA; V: TRBV2; D: NA; J: TRBJ2-5; CDR3: CASRGGPVRQYF; DNA: TGTGCCAGCAGGGGGGGCCCCGTAAGGCAGTACTTC
size: NA; V: TRBV10-3; D: NA; J: TRBJ2-7; CDR3: CASNRDMDSYEQYF; DNA: TGTGCCTCAAACCGGGACATGGACTCCTACGAGCAGTACTTC
size: NA; V: TRBV21-1; D: NA; J: TRBJ2-1; CDR3: CASSKAGTSGRVEQFF; DNA: TGTGCCAGCAGCAAAGCCGGGACTAGCGGGAGAGTTGAGCAGTTCTTC
size: NA; V: TRBV5-4; D: TRBD2; J: TRBJ2-2; CDR3: CASSTAGANTGELFF; DNA: TGTGCCAGCAGCACAGCGGGGGCTAACACCGGGGAGCTGTTTTTT
size: many; V: TRBV10-3; D: TRBD1; J: TRBJ2-7; CDR3: CAISEILGQSGSYEQYF; DNA: TGTGCCATCAGTGAAATCCTGGGACAGTCGGGCTCCTACGAGCAGTACTTC
size: NA; V: TRBV12-3/TRBV12-4; D: NA; J: TRBJ2-3; CDR3: CASSLRRGGTKRTTGTQYF; DNA: TGTGCCAGCAGTTTAAGGAGGGGGGGAACAAAAAGGACCACAGGTACGCAGTATTTT
size: NA; V: TRBV7-2; D: TRBD1; J: TRBJ2-2; CDR3: CASSFDRVNTGELFF; DNA: TGTGCCAGCAGCTTTGACAGGGTGAACACCGGGGAGCTGTTTTTT
size: NA; V: TRBV5-1; D: NA; J: TRBJ1-4; CDR3: CASSVRAINEKLFF; DNA: TGCGCCAGCAGCGTCAGGGCTATTAATGAAAAACTGTTTTTT
size: few; V: TRBV4-1; D: NA; J: TRBJ2-1; CDR3: CASSQRAWGGATRRQFF; DNA: TGCGCCAGCAGCCAGAGAGCATGGGGGGGCGCCACAAGGAGGCAGTTCTTC
size: NA; V: TRBV5-6; D: TRBD1; J: TRBJ1-2; CDR3: CASSLVGQGHYGYTF; DNA: TGTGCCAGCAGCTTGGTTGGACAGGGCCACTATGGCTACACCTTC
size: NA; V: TRBV20-1; D: TRBD1; J: TRBJ2-7; CDR3: CSARSGTGESYEQYF; DNA: TGCAGTGCTAGATCCGGGACAGGGGAATCCTACGAGCAGTACTTC
size: many; V: TRBV2; D: TRBD1; J: TRBJ2-5; CDR3: CASSEGQGAYETQYF; DNA: TGTGCCAGCAGTGAAGGGCAGGGGGCTTACGAGACCCAGTACTTC